These 17 T cell receptor beta chains originate from one sample sequenced in a study of breast tumors, draining lymph nodes, adjacent tissues. From the multiplex PCR reads, TCRdb called clonotypes with MiXCR, one entry per CDR3 protein. This table has some 53,000 distinct CDR3 sequences, roughly 39% appearing once. Material for sequencing was breast tumor tissue. The receptor set was obtained from a female donor with breast cancer. Some clones in this sample may be carry-over from other donors' samples.

Ten or more counts support this clonotype. V is TRBV5-1 and J is TRBJ2-2; 10 bases map to TRBD2. CDR3 length: 16 amino acids. Germline CDR1 and CDR2: SGHRS and YFSETQ. V gave up 0 bases and J gave up 4 bases; unmatched junction bases: 3. CDR3 sequence reads: CASSLEPSGSTGELFF. The CDR3 bases are TGCGCCAGCAGCTTGGAGCCTAGCGGGAGCACCGGGGAGCTGTTTTTT.

This clonotype was seen at least ten times. The chain recombines TRBV19 with TRBJ2-3, with D perhaps TRBD1 (6 bases). V dropped 3 bases and J dropped 4 bases, with 14 bases sitting between them. CDR1 LNHDA and CDR2 SQIVND come from the germline V gene (reference sequence). The CDR3 length is 15 residues. CDR3 loop: CASSIRQASADTQYF. The CDR3, as DNA: TGTGCCAGTAGTATCCGACAGGCTTCCGCAGATACGCAGTATTTT. Full variable domain (rest looked up from reference TRBV19 and TRBJ2-3): DGGITQSPKYLFRKEGQNVTLSCEQNLNHDAMYWYRQDPGQGLRLIYYSQIVNDFQKGDIAEGYSVSREKKESFPLTVTSAQKNPTAFYLCASSIRQASADTQYFGPGTRLTVL.

A few counts support this clonotype. This chain joins TRBV11-3 and TRBJ2-2, with 8 bases identical to TRBD2. Germline V gives CDR1 SGHNT, CDR2 YENEEA. V trimming: 1 base; J trimming: 4 bases; junction bases outside the gene matches: 14. This CDR3 spans 19 amino acids. CDR3 DNA sequence: TGTGCCAGCAGCTTAGGCGGGAGGAGGATCTACAGAACCACCGGGGAGCTGTTTTTT. This gives the protein CASSLGGRRIYRTTGELFF.

The sample holds many counts of this clonotype. The chain employs TRBV27 and TRBJ2-1; 8 positions agree with TRBD1. This CDR3 is 14 amino acids long. Trimming cost V 6 bases and J 5 bases; bases outside gene matches: 6. Germline loops: CDR1 MNHEY, CDR2 SMNVEV (reference sequence). The CDR3 is CASSTGGLHNEQFF. In DNA form, the CDR3 reads TGTGCCAGCAGCACAGGGGGACTTCACAATGAGCAGTTCTTC.

On this clonotype: Here the CDR3 omits its conserved ending phenylalanine or tryptophan, so a read error is the likely source. The chain recombines TRBV5-8 with TRBJ2-7; tentative D call: TRBD2 (7 bases). CDR1 and CDR2 from the germline V gene are SGHTS and YDEGEE. Deletions cut 0 bases from V and 2 bases from J, with 15 bases between. This CDR3 is built from 16 residues. CDR3 amino acids: CASSLGGGKGPYEQYL. The CDR3 nucleotides read TGTGCCAGCAGCTTGGGGGGGGGCAAGGGCCCCTACGAGCAGTACCTC.

This clonotype is labeled medium-sized. J is TRBJ2-5 and V is TRBV2; D not certain. Germline CDR1 SNHLY, CDR2 FYNNEI. V lost 2 bases and J 0 bases, leaving 7 bases between the germline ends. This CDR3 spans 14 amino acids. The CDR3, as DNA: TGTGCCAGCAGTGAATGGGTCAACCAAGAGACCCAGTACTTC. Translated, it gives CASSEWVNQETQYF.

This clonotype has a count of ten or more. The chain combines TRBV7-8 with TRBJ2-5; D call uncertain. Germline CDR1 reads SGHVS; CDR2 reads FQNEAQ. CDR3 length: 13 amino acids. V dropped 5 bases and J dropped 5 bases, with 12 bases sitting between them. The CDR3 region is CASSLQIRETQYF. The CDR3, as DNA: TGTGCCAGCAGCCTCCAGATAAGGGAGACCCAGTACTTC.

The chain joins TRBV29-1 to TRBJ1-2; D remains ambiguous. The CDR3 sequence is 11 residues long. Trimming shortened V by 3 bases and J by 8 bases, and 10 bases separated the two germline ends. The germline gives CDR1 SQVTM, CDR2 ANQGSEA. The CDR3 region has the DNA TGCAGCGTTGAGAATGTGAGGGGCTACACCTTC. Translated, it gives CSVENVRGYTF.

The J gene is TRBJ2-7, the V gene TRBV10-3; 8 positions match TRBD1. Germline CDR1 reads ENHRY; CDR2 reads SYGVKD. The CDR3 totals 12 residues. J was trimmed by 7 bases and V by 6 bases; bases with no gene match: 5. The CDR3 loop is CAIRTGVSEQYF. CDR3 DNA: TGTGCCATCAGGACAGGGGTTAGTGAGCAGTACTTC.

The chain recombines TRBV11-2 with TRBJ2-3; no clear D. CDR1 and CDR2 (germline): SGHAT, FQNNGV. The germline V and J ends were trimmed by 7 bases and 6 bases, with 8 bases remaining between them. This CDR3 is 11 amino acids long. The CDR3 region has the DNA TGTGCCAGCACCCAGCTTGATACGCAGTATTTT. It encodes CASTQLDTQYF.

This clonotype was recorded many times. This may come from a read error, since a much larger clone is one base off. The V and J genes are TRBV11-1 and TRBJ2-1; no clear D gene. Germline V gives CDR1 SGHAT, CDR2 FQDESV (reference sequence). CDR3 length equals 13 residues. V was shortened by 5 bases and J by 9 bases, with 14 bases between the two germline ends. The CDR3 DNA follows: TGTGCCAGCAGCATTAGCTCAGACACTGAGCAGTTCTTC. Translation: CASSISSDTEQFF.

A remark on this clonotype: The CDR3 does not end in the conserved phenylalanine or tryptophan, so this is likely a read error. The rearrangement links TRBV20-1 to TRBJ1-1; 7 positions match TRBD1. V was pared by 0 bases and J by 3 bases, with 10 bases of the junction left unmatched. CDR1 is DFQATT and CDR2 is SNEGSKA in the germline V gene (reference sequence). The CDR3 is 16 residues long. The CDR3 nucleotides read TGCAGTGCTAGAGAGGGAGGGGGCGCGGGAGACACTGAAGCTTTCTGT. This encodes CSAREGGGAGDTEAFC.

This chain uses TRBV7-9 with TRBJ1-6; D is undetermined. Germline-derived CDR1 and CDR2 are SEHNR and FQNEAQ (reference sequence). There are 14 residues in the CDR3. V gave up 1 base and J gave up 8 bases, with 9 bases separating them. This chain's CDR3 is CASSLGWRDSPLHF. The CDR3, as DNA: TGTGCCAGCAGCTTAGGGTGGAGGGATTCACCCCTCCACTTT.

Ten or more counts support this clonotype. J is TRBJ1-6 and V is TRBV6-1, with 7 bases matching TRBD1. CDR1 is MNHNS, CDR2 SASEGT, per germline. The CDR3 length is 17 residues. The trim removed 5 bases at V and 7 bases at J, leaving 14 bases unmatched. CDR3 bases: TGTGCCAGCAGTAGGACAGGCTCCTCGGGGGGGAATTCACCCCTCCACTTT. Translation: CASSRTGSSGGNSPLHF.

This clonotype was found many times. The CDR3 reads CSARDGRVDPLVNYGYTF. Here the CDR3 DNA reads TGCAGTGCTAGAGATGGCAGGGTGGACCCCCTAGTCAACTATGGCTACACCTTC. The J gene is TRBJ1-2, the V gene TRBV20-1; D possibly corresponds to TRBD1 (5 bases). The CDR3 spans 18 residues. With 0 bases removed from V and 2 bases from J, the gap between germline ends came to 22 bases. CDR1 and CDR2 (germline): DFQATT, SNEGSKA (reference sequence).

This clonotype was recorded many times. The J gene is TRBJ1-4, the V gene TRBV7-2; no definite D call. Germline-derived CDR1 and CDR2 are SGHTA and FQGNSA. The CDR3 extends over 12 amino acids. Trimming took off 5 bases at V and 8 bases at J, with 9 bases between the two ends. The CDR3 loop reads CASSKRAEKLFF. DNA of the CDR3: TGTGCCAGCAGCAAAAGGGCGGAAAAACTGTTTTTT.

As for this clonotype: The missing conserved phenylalanine or tryptophan at the end of this CDR3 makes a read error likely. This rearrangement joins TRBV7-3 to TRBJ1-5; D unclear. Germline lookup yields CDR1 SGHTA and CDR2 FQGTGA. Trimming shortened V by 4 bases and J by 0 bases, and 7 bases separated the two germline ends. This CDR3 is 14 amino acids long. CDR3 protein: CASSSVCSNQPQHS. As DNA, the CDR3 is TGTGCCAGCAGCTCGGTATGTAGCAATCAGCCCCAGCATTCT.